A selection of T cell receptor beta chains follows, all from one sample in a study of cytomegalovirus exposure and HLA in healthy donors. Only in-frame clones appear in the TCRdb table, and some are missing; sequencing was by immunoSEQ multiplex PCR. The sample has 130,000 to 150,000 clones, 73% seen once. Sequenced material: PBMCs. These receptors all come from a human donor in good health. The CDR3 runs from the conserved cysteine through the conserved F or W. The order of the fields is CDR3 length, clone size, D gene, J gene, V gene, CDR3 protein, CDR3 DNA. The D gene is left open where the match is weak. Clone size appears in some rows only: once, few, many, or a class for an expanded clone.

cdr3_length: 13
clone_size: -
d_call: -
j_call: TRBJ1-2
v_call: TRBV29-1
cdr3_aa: CSVGRDPNYGYTF
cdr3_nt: TGCAGCGTTGGGAGGGACCCTAACTATGGCTACACCTTC

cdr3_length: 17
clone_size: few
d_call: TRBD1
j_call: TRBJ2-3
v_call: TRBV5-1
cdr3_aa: CASSSTRQGASTDTQYF
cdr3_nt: TGCGCCAGCAGCTCAACACGACAGGGGGCCAGCACAGATACGCAGTATTTT

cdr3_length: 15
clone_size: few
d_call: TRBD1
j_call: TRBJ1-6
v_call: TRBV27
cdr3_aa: CASSLDRVARSPLHF
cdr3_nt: TGTGCCAGCAGTTTAGACAGGGTCGCGAGGTCACCCCTCCACTTT

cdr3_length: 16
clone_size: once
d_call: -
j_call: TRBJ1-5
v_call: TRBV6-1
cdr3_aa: CASSEAPTADNQPQHF
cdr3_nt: TGTGCCAGCAGTGAAGCGCCGACAGCAGATAATCAGCCCCAGCATTTT

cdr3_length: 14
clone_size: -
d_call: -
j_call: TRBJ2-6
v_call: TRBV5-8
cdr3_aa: CASSTRLGANVLTF
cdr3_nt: TGTGCCAGCAGCACCCGACTAGGGGCCAACGTCCTGACTTTC

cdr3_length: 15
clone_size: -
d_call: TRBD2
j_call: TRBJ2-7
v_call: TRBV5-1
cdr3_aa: CASSLVSGGPYEQYF
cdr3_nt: TGCGCCAGCAGCTTGGTATCGGGAGGGCCCTACGAGCAGTACTTC

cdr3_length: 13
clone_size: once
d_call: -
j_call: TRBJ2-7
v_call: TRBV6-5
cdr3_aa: CASSYFRGNEQYF
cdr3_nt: TGTGCCAGCAGTTACTTCAGGGGTAACGAGCAGTACTTC

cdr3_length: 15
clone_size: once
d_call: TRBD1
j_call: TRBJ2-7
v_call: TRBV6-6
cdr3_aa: CASSYADRPLYEQYF
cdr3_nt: TGTGCCAGCAGTTATGCGGACAGGCCTCTCTACGAGCAGTACTTC

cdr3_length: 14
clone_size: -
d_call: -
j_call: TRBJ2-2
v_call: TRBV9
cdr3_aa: CASSVATETGELFF
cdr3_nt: TGTGCCAGCAGCGTAGCGACAGAGACCGGGGAGCTGTTTTTT

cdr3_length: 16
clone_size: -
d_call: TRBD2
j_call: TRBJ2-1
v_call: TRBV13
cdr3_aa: CASSLLGTSAYNEQFF
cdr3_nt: TGTGCCAGCAGCTTACTCGGGACTAGCGCTTACAATGAGCAGTTCTTC

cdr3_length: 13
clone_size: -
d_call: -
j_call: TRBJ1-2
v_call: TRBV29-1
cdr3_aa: CSVALRSNYGYTF
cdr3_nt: TGCAGCGTTGCGCTAAGGAGCAACTATGGCTACACCTTC

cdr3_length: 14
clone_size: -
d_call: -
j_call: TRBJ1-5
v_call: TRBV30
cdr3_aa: CAWSVGGARQPQHF
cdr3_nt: TGTGCCTGGAGTGTAGGGGGGGCTCGTCAGCCCCAGCATTTT

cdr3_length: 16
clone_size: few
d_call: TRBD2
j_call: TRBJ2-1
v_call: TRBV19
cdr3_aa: CASSVTSGSSYNEQFF
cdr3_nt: TGTGCCAGTAGTGTGACTAGCGGGAGCTCCTACAATGAGCAGTTCTTC

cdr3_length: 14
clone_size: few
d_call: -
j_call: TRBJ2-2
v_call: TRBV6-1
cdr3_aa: CASRGTGGTGELFF
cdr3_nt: TGTGCCAGCAGGGGGACCGGAGGGACCGGGGAGCTGTTTTTT

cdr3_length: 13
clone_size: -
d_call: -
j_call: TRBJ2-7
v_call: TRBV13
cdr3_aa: CASSRDTDYEQYF
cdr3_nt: TGTGCCAGCAGTCGGGACACCGACTACGAGCAGTACTTC

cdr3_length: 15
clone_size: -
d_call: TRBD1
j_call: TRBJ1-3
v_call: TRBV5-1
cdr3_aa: CASSLDTGAGNTIYF
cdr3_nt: TGCGCCAGCAGCTTGGATACAGGGGCTGGAAACACCATATACTTT